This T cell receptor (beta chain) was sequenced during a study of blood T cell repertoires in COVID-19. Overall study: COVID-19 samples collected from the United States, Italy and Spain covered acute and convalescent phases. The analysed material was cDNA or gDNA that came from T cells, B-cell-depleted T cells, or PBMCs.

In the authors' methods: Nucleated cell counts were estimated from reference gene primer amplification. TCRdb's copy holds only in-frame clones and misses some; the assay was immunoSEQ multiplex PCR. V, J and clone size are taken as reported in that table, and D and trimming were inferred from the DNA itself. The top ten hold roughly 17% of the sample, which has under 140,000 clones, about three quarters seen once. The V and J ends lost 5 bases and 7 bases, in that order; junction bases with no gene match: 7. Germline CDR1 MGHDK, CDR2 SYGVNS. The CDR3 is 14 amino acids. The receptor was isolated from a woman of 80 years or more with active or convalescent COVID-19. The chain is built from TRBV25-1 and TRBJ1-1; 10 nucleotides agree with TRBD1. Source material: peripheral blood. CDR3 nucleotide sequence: TGTGCCAGCAGTAGACAGGGGGCGTTGGGTGAAGCTTTCTTT. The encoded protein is CASSRQGALGEAFF.